This T cell receptor beta chain is drawn from a study of brain metastases from non-small cell lung cancer. Study-level points and caveats: Compared with their matched primary tumors, about 64% of brain metastases showed expanded T-cell clones. Compared with primary tumors, brain metastases showed less T-cell infiltration.

The method was immunoSEQ multiplex PCR; TCRdb's version includes in-frame clones alone and lacks a portion of them. The sample consists of about 2,000 clones, 80% to 90% of them appearing once. Notes on this clone: Its specificity is not known.

The CDR3 runs to 14 residues. The V and J ends lost 6 bases and 8 bases respectively, with 14 bases between them. Looked up from germline, CDR1 is SGHNT and CDR2 is YENEEA. The receptor comes from a donor aged 40 or over with non-small cell lung cancer. V and J are TRBV11-3 and TRBJ1-6; D is undetermined. Input material: primary lung tumor tissue. CDR3 sequence reads: CASSWREGYSPLHF. CDR3 in DNA: TGTGCCAGCAGTTGGCGGGAGGGATATTCACCCCTCCACTTT.